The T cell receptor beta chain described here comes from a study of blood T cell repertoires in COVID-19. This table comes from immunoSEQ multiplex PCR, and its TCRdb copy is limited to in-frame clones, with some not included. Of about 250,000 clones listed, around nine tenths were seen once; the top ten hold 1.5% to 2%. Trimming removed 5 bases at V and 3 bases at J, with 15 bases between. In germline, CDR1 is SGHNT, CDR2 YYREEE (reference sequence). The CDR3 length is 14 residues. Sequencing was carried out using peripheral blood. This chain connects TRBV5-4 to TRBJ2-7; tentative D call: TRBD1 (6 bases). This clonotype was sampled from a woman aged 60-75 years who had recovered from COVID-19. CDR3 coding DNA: TGTGCCAGCAGACCACAGGGTATAGACTACGAGCAGTACTTC. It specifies CASRPQGIDYEQYF.